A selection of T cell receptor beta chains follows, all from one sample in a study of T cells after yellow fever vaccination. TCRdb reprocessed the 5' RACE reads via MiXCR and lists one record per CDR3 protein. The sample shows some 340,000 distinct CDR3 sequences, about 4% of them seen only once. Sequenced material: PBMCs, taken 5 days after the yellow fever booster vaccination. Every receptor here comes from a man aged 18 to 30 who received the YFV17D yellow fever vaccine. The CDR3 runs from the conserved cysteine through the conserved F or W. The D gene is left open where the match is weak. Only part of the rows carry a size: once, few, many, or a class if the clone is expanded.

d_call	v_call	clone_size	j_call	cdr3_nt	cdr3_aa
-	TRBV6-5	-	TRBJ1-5	TGTGCCAGCAGTTCTCGGCAAGAGCCCCAGCATTTT	CASSSRQEPQHF
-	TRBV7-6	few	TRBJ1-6	TGTGCCAGCAGCTTAGCACCACAGGGATCTAGTCCCTATAATTCACCCCTCCACTTT	CASSLAPQGSSPYNSPLHF
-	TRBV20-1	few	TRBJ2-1	TGCAGTGCTACCAGACTACCCTACAATGAGCAGTTCTTC	CSATRLPYNEQFF
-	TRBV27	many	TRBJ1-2	TGTGCCAGCCCTGTAAGGGTAGGCTACACCTTC	CASPVRVGYTF
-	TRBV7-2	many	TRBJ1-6	TGTGCCAGCAGCTCCACAGTGGTCGGGGCAGGTTCACCCCTCCACTTT	CASSSTVVGAGSPLHF
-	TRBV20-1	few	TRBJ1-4	TGCAGTGCTAGAGTAGCCAGGGAACTGTTTTTT	CSARVARELFF
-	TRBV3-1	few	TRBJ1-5	TGTGCCAGCAGCCAATTCGACAGGTCACGCAATCAGCCCCAGCATTTT	CASSQFDRSRNQPQHF
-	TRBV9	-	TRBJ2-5	TGTGCCAGCAGCGAGGGGACGGGCCAAGAGACCCAGTACTTC	CASSEGTGQETQYF
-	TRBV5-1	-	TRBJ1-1	TGCGCCAGCAGCGGGCAGGGTGTCGCTGAAGCTTTCTTT	CASSGQGVAEAFF
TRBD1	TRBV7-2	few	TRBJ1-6	TGTGCCAGCAGTTCGGCTGGGACAGGTTATAATTCACCCCTCCACTTT	CASSSAGTGYNSPLHF
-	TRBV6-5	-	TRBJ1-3	TGTGCCAGCAGACCACGCCCGGGCGGCACCATATATTTT	CASRPRPGGTIYF
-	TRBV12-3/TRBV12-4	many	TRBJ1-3	TGTGCCAGCATACCGGGAAGTGGCAACACCATATATTTT	CASIPGSGNTIYF
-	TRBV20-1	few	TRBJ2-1	TGCAGTGCTATTAATATCCAGCTTATTGATGAGCAGTTCTTC	CSAINIQLIDEQFF
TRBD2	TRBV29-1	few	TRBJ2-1	TGCAGCGGCGGGACTAGCGGTCGGGGTGGGAACAATGAGCAGTTCTTC	CSGGTSGRGGNNEQFF
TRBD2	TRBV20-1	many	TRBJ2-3	TGCAGTGCTGAAGCGGGGGCCTCAGATACGCAGTATTTT	CSAEAGASDTQYF
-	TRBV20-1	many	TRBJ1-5	TGCAGTGCTAGAGACGGGGGGTTCGATCAGCCCCAGCATTTT	CSARDGGFDQPQHF
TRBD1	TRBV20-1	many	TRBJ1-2	TGCAGTGCTAGAGATGGGGACAGGGGAAACTATGGCTACACCTTC	CSARDGDRGNYGYTF
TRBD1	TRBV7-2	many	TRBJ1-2	TGTGCCAGCAGCAACGGACAGGGGACCTCCTTCTCCTATGGCTACACCTTC	CASSNGQGTSFSYGYTF
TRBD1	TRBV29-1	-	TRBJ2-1	TGCAGCGTTACCGGACAAGGGGACAGGGGACGCGCGGCCTACAATGAGCAGTTCTTC	CSVTGQGDRGRAAYNEQFF
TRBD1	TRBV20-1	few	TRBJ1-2	TGCAGTGCTAGAGTTATGGGACAGGCCATTAACTATGGCTACACCTTC	CSARVMGQAINYGYTF
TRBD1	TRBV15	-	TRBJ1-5	TGTGCCACCAGCAGGGAGGGGGCTCAGCCCCAGCATTTT	CATSREGAQPQHF
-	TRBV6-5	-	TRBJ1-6	TGTGCCAGCAGTCCCAGTCGACCGGGTGGTTCACCCCTCCACTTT	CASSPSRPGGSPLHF
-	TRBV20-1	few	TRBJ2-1	TGCAGTGCTAGAGAGTTTGGGGGTTACAATGAGCAGTTCTTC	CSAREFGGYNEQFF
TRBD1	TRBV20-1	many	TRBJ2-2	TGCAGTGCTCAGGACAGGGGGATGTACACCGGGGAGCTGTTTTTT	CSAQDRGMYTGELFF
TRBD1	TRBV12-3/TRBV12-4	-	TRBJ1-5	TGTGCCAGCAGTTTAAGGGCGGAACAGGGGAATCAGCCCCAGCATTTT	CASSLRAEQGNQPQHF
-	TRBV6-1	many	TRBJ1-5	TGTGCCAGCAATCCGAGACCGGGGAAGCCCCAGCATTTT	CASNPRPGKPQHF
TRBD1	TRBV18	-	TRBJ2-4	TGTGCCAGCTCTCCAGGGGGCTCCGCTTACATTCAGTACTTC	CASSPGGSAYIQYF
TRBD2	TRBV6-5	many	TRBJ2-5	TGTGCCAGCAGTTATTCGGGGGGGCCGTACCAAGAGACCCAGTACTTC	CASSYSGGPYQETQYF
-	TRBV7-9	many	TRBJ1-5	TGTGCCAGCAGCTTGACAGAGAGAAATCAGCCCCAGCATTTT	CASSLTERNQPQHF
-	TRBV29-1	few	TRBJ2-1	TGCAGCGTCGAATATAGGGCGGCGATGGGCGATGAGCAGTTCTTC	CSVEYRAAMGDEQFF
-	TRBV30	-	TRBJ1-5	TGTGCCTGGAGTGGGCAGGGCCGCGGGAATAATCAGCCCCAGCATTTT	CAWSGQGRGNNQPQHF
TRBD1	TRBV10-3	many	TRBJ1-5	TGTGCCATCAGTGAATCAGGGGGCCAGCCCCAGCATTTT	CAISESGGQPQHF
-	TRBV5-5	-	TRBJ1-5	TGTGCCAGCAGCTTGAGCAGGGAGTATCAGCCCCAGCATTTT	CASSLSREYQPQHF
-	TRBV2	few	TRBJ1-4	TGTGCCAGCAGCCTATCCTACATGCGACTGTTTTTT	CASSLSYMRLFF
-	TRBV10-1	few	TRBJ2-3	TGCGCCAGCAGGGGACCGAGCTACACAGATACGCAGTATTTT	CASRGPSYTDTQYF
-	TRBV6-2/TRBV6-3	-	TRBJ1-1	TGTGCCAGCAAGAAAAATGGCGGCACTGAAGCTTTCTTT	CASKKNGGTEAFF
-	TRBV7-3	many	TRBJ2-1	TGTGCCAGCAGCACCAGACGGTTACTACCCAGGGGAAACTCCTACAATGAGCAGTTCTTC	CASSTRRLLPRGNSYNEQFF
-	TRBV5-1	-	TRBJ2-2	TGCGCCAGCAGCTTGGAAAGGGGGGGCACGAACACCGGGGAGCTGTTTTTT	CASSLERGGTNTGELFF
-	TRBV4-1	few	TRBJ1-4	TGCGCCAGCAGCCAAGTTGTAAGCCTCGAAAAACTGTTTTTT	CASSQVVSLEKLFF
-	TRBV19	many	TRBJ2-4	TGTGCCAGTAGCCCAGCCAAAAACATTCAGTACTTC	CASSPAKNIQYF
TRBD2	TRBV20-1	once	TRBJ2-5	TGCAGTGCTAGACATCGCGGGGGGAAAGAGACCCAGTACTTC	CSARHRGGKETQYF
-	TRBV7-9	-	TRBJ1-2	TGTGCCAGCACCTTACTTGGAGTTCCCCAGGATGGCTACACCTTC	CASTLLGVPQDGYTF
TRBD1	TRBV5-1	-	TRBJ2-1	TGCGCCAGCAGCCCAGGGGACAGACCCAATGAGCAGTTCTTC	CASSPGDRPNEQFF
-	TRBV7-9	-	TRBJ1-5	TGTGCCAGCAGCGCAGACGGGGGCCGGGCTTCCGATCAGCCCCAGCATTTT	CASSADGGRASDQPQHF
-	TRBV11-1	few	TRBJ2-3	TGTGCCAGCAACCTGGGACTGTCCACAGATACGCAGTATTTT	CASNLGLSTDTQYF
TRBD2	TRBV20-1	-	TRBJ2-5	TGCAGTGCTAGAGGATCTAGCGGGGCATCTCAAGGGACCCAGTACTTC	CSARGSSGASQGTQYF
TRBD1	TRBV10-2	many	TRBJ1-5	TGCGCCAGCAGCGACCGACAGGGGATAGGCAATCAGCCCCAGCATTTT	CASSDRQGIGNQPQHF
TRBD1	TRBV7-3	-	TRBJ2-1	TGTGCCAGCAGCTGGGGTGGGACAGGGAAATTAAATGAGCAGTTCTTC	CASSWGGTGKLNEQFF
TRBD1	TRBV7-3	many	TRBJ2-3	TGTGCCAGCAGCGCGACAGGGGCGCTGGTGGGCACAGATACGCAGTATTTT	CASSATGALVGTDTQYF
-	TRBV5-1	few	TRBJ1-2	TGCGCCAGTCGATCCCCTTCCTATGGCTACACCTTC	CASRSPSYGYTF
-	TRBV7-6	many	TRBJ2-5	TGTGCCAGCAGCTTAGGCCGGGTGGAGACCCAGTACTTC	CASSLGRVETQYF